The present entry profiles one T cell receptor (beta chain) with its context. This clonotype was counted a few times. The antigen it recognizes is unknown. Qualities for individual bases were not recorded, and no much larger clone is one base off. Sequenced using an Illumina NovaSeq 6000. TCR cDNA was made using 5'RACE template switching, a step that added a universal primer site and unique molecular identifiers. Priming for cDNA synthesis came from both the TCR alpha and TCR beta constant segments. Libraries were amplified in two PCR steps, with sample barcodes and sequencing adapters added in the second step. Sequencing of the libraries was done on either Illumina HiSeq 2500 (2x100 bp) or NovaSeq (2x150 bp). The published analysis was carried out like this. Demultiplexing of reads and collapsing into UMI consensus sequences were performed with MIGEC, and V(D)J alignment was carried out with MiXCR. Vaccine-responding clonotypes were defined with edgeR using replicate PBMC samples, requiring FDR below 0.01 and a log2 fold change above 5 up to day 15. Each bulk clonotype received a CD4 or CD8 identity based on whether the sequenced CD4 or CD8 repertoire contained that clonotype at higher abundance. TCRdb trimmed the raw reads at Q25, called clones with MiXCR and kept productive beta chains. Entries are consolidated by CDR3 protein sequence, retaining the most common genes and DNA. These V and J calls originate from TCRdb's pipeline instead of the authors' own analysis. The sample table lists hundreds of thousands of distinct CDR3 sequences, around 19% of them with a count of one. The top ten constitute over 15% of the sample.

This entry is derived from a study of T cells after yellow fever vaccination (dated by TCRdb to 2018 to 2020). In terms of the full investigation: The SMART-Seq v4 Ultra Low Input RNA kit was used to prepare libraries from fractions with low cell numbers. Blood was drawn at multiple timepoints before and after primary and secondary immunization, with bulk PBMC replicates and cell subsets isolated. Two healthy male donors made up the cohort, one aged 18 to 30 years and the other aged 30 to 40 years. To follow T-cell clones before and after primary and booster YFV17D yellow fever vaccination, bulk TCR alpha and beta repertoires were sequenced over time.

Beyond this particular receptor, the publication reports: Compared with the primary T-cell response, the secondary T-cell response was faster but weaker, reaching its peak on day 5 rather than on day 15. A small fraction of clonotypes appeared in both the CD4 and CD8 compartments, likely as a result of convergent recombination. After the booster, most clones that had expanded after primary vaccination were detected again (around 95% of CD4 and roughly nine tenths of CD8), suggesting broad maintenance of memory. Because the study included only a couple of donors, the extent to which the findings can be generalized is limited. Because abundant contaminating clonotypes from the bulk population could be contained in FACS-sorted repertoires, computational filtering was required.

The trim is 2 bases for V and 0 bases for J, with a gap of 6 bases between the germline ends. The germline V gene sets CDR1 to SGHVS and CDR2 to FNYEAQ. From its cysteine to its phenylalanine, the CDR3 spans 14 amino acids. The entry retains the CDR3 DNA only, 42 bases that are in frame from base 1. The meaning of the sample's treatment or condition label: live attenuated yellow fever vaccine strain. At every blood-draw timepoint, two biological replicates of bulk PBMCs were collected. PBMCs were isolated from peripheral blood using a standard Ficoll-Paque protocol. TriZol was used to extract RNA from bulk PBMCs, from CD4 and CD8 fractions, and from dextramer-positive and dextramer-negative fractions.

This receptor was identified in a man between 18 and 29 years old who received the YFV17D yellow fever vaccine. The receptor chain draws on TRBV7-6 and TRBJ2-3; the D gene is unclear. The sequenced sample was PBMCs, obtained before the yellow fever booster vaccination. DNA sequence: TGTGCCAGCAGCTTAAGGGTCAGCACAGATACGCAGTATTTT. Translated, it gives CASSLRVSTDTQYF.